The 23 T cell receptor beta chains below come from one sample, sequenced in a study of cytomegalovirus exposure and HLA in healthy donors. Repertoires were generated with immunoSEQ multiplex PCR, while TCRdb's copy carries only in-frame clones and drops some. The table has around 230,000 clones, around 85% seen once. The specimen was PBMCs. These receptors all stem from a woman between 25 and 40 years old in good health and CMV-seropositive.

The J gene is TRBJ2-1, the V gene TRBV28, with 7 bases aligning to TRBD2. The CDR3 has 19 amino acids. Germline loops: CDR1 MDHEN, CDR2 SYDVKM. The V gene end was trimmed by 1 base and the J gene end by 6 bases; junction bases not matched to a gene: 18. DNA of the CDR3: TGTGCCAGCAGTTTATCCCCGTATCTCCGGGAGGAAGTGTTCAATGAGCAGTTCTTC. It codes for CASSLSPYLREEVFNEQFF.

The chain recombines TRBV6-6 with TRBJ2-7, with TRBD2 identical over 8 bases. Germline assignment: CDR1 MNHNY and CDR2 SVGAGI (reference sequence). The CDR3 runs 13 residues. Unmatched junction bases numbered 4, after V lost 6 bases and J lost 3 bases. The CDR3: CASSREGNYEQYF. The CDR3 DNA reads as TGTGCCAGCAGCCGGGAGGGTAACTACGAGCAGTACTTC.

The chain uses TRBV6-1 and TRBJ2-5, with 8 bases aligning to TRBD2. V dropped 4 bases and J dropped 10; count of bases not matched to a gene: 11. The CDR3 is 14 residues long. Per germline, CDR1 MNHNS and CDR2 SASEGT. The CDR3 spells CASSGPGGPTIQYF. The CDR3 DNA follows: TGTGCCAGCAGTGGACCGGGAGGGCCTACGATCCAGTACTTC.

The V call is TRBV9, the J call TRBJ2-1; 7 bases align to TRBD2. From germline, CDR1 is SGDLS and CDR2 YYNGEE. The CDR3 has 13 residues. V shed 3 bases and J 7 bases; nucleotides not matched to a gene: 4. The CDR3 DNA reads TGTGCCAGCAGCGGGGGAGGGGTTAATGAGCAGTTCTTC. Translation gives CASSGGGVNEQFF.

The genes are TRBV2 and TRBJ1-1; no reliable D call. Germline CDR1 SNHLY, CDR2 FYNNEI. This CDR3 spans 11 amino acids. Trimming pared 5 bases from V and 8 bases from J, leaving 9 bases between. In nucleotides, the CDR3 is TGTGCCAGCAGTCGACTTGAAGAAGCTTTCTTT. Amino acids: CASSRLEEAFF.

J is TRBJ2-7 and V is TRBV5-1; the match to TRBD2 covers 8 bases. Trimming removed 1 base from V and 3 bases from J; junction bases left unmatched: 3. Germline CDR1 and CDR2: SGHRS and YFSETQ. CDR3 length equals 14 residues. The CDR3, as DNA: TGCGCCAGCAGCTTGAGACTAGCGAGCTACGAGCAGTACTTC. It translates to CASSLRLASYEQYF. Variable domain in full (rest from reference TRBV5-1 and TRBJ2-7): KAGVTQTPRYLIKTRGQQVTLSCSPISGHRSVSWYQQTPGQGLQFLFEYFSETQRNKGNFPGRFSGRQFSNSRSEMNVSTLELGDSALYLCASSLRLASYEQYFGPGTRLTVT.

This clone was detected only once. The chain has TRBV5-1 and TRBJ1-4, with 8 nucleotides matching TRBD1. V lost 5 bases, J lost 8 bases, and 11 bases stayed unmatched. This CDR3 region has 15 residues. Germline V lookup: CDR1 SGHRS, CDR2 YFSETQ. This chain's CDR3 is CASSVDGQGDEKLFF. DNA of the CDR3: TGCGCCAGCAGTGTGGACGGACAGGGAGACGAAAAACTGTTTTTT.

This chain connects TRBV6-1 to TRBJ2-3; 10 nucleotides line up with TRBD2. The CDR3 length is 13 residues. CDR1 is MNHNS, CDR2 SASEGT, per germline. Trimming cost V 10 bases and J 10 bases; bases outside gene matches: 11. CDR3 region: CATTGLAVHAQYF. The CDR3 DNA reads as TGTGCCACTACTGGACTAGCGGTCCACGCGCAGTATTTT.

The chain joins TRBV21-1 to TRBJ2-3; no DNA check was done on the table's D call, TRBD1. TRBV21-1 is termed a pseudogene. The CDR3 has 17 residues. The CDR3: CASSKSMFGRVTDTQYF. The CDR3 DNA reads as TGTGCCAGCAGCAAATCTATGTTTGGCAGGGTCACAGATACGCAGTATTTT.

This chain's CDR3 is CASSLRTTNTNEQFF. The DNA for the CDR3 is TGTGCCAGCAGTTTGCGGACTACCAACACGAATGAGCAGTTCTTC. The chain employs TRBV27 and TRBJ2-1, with D possibly TRBD2 on 6 matching bases. Deletions cut 3 bases from V and 7 bases from J, with 16 bases between. CDR3 size: 15 residues. Germline values: CDR1 MNHEY, CDR2 SMNVEV (reference sequence).

The V gene is TRBV28, the J gene TRBJ2-1, with no clear D. This CDR3 spans 12 amino acids. Trimming cost V 11 bases and J 15 bases, with 23 bases left between them. Germline loops: CDR1 MDHEN, CDR2 SYDVKM. The CDR3: CASKGEAPPWFF. The CDR3 bases are TGTGCCTCTAAAGGTGAGGCCCCACCCTGGTTCTTC.

The J gene is TRBJ1-5, the V gene TRBV6-5; 7 bases line up with TRBD1. CDR1 and CDR2 from the germline V gene are MNHEY and SVGAGI. V shed 8 bases, J shed 3 bases, and the junction held 4 bases outside the gene matches. The CDR3 covers 13 residues. DNA of the CDR3: TGTGCCAGCCGGAAGGGGGCCAATCAGCCCCAGCATTTT. This gives the protein CASRKGANQPQHF.

In its sample, this clone was seen a few times. The rearrangement uses TRBV28 and TRBJ1-1, with D possibly being TRBD1 (5 bases). Trimming pared 3 bases from V and 8 bases from J, leaving 16 bases between. Germline CDR1 reads MDHEN; CDR2 reads SYDVKM. The CDR3 runs to 14 residues. CDR3 coding DNA: TGTGCCAGCAGTTTTGGGTGGGGCGGGAGGGAAGCTTTCTTT. Its protein product is CASSFGWGGREAFF.

In its sample, this clone was seen a few times. V and J are TRBV30 and TRBJ1-2; 7 bases are shared with TRBD1. This CDR3 contains 12 residues. The ends lost 4 bases at V and 4 bases at J; junction bases unmatched: 3. Germline CDR1 reads GTSNPN; CDR2 reads SVGIG (reference sequence). CDR3 nucleotide sequence: TGTGCCTGGACCAGGGGGATCTATGGCTACACCTTC. Protein product: CAWTRGIYGYTF.

The genes are TRBV6-5 and TRBJ1-2; 8 positions agree with TRBD1. Germline V gene lookup returns CDR1 MNHEY and CDR2 SVGAGI. CDR3 length: 15 residues. J was trimmed by 5 bases and V by 2 bases; bases with no gene match: 7. This chain's CDR3 is CASSYHGQGRYGYTF. The CDR3 nucleotides read TGTGCCAGCAGTTACCATGGACAGGGACGATATGGCTACACCTTC.

The chain uses TRBV6-1 and TRBJ1-1; D unresolved. Trimming left V 0 bases short and J 0 bases short, with 5 bases between. Looked up from germline, CDR1 is MNHNS and CDR2 is SASEGT. CDR3 size: 14 residues. CDR3 residues: CASSEAAVNTEAFF. The CDR3 region has the DNA TGTGCCAGCAGTGAAGCGGCAGTGAACACTGAAGCTTTCTTT.

This chain uses TRBV2 with TRBJ2-5, with TRBD1 identical over 8 bases. The CDR3 sequence is 14 residues long. Trimming removed 6 bases from V and 4 bases from J; junction bases left unmatched: 7. CDR1 is SNHLY, CDR2 FYNNEI, per germline. The CDR3 region is CASSGQGMRETQYF. The CDR3 nucleotides are TGTGCCAGCAGCGGACAGGGTATGAGAGAGACCCAGTACTTC.

This chain joins TRBV10-2 and TRBJ2-2; unclear D gene. Per the germline V gene, CDR1 is WSHSY and CDR2 is SAAADI. V was cut by 2 bases and J by 5 bases, with 6 bases left in between. The CDR3 consists of 13 residues. Here the CDR3 reads CASSELLTGELFF. CDR3 sequence (DNA): TGCGCCAGCAGTGAGCTTCTAACCGGGGAGCTGTTTTTT.

The CDR3 region has the DNA TGTGCCAGCAGTCGGGACACCGTTTTGGGAGAACTGTTTTTT. Protein sequence: CASSRDTVLGELFF. The V and J genes are TRBV5-4 and TRBJ1-4; tentatively, D is TRBD1 (6 bases). CDR3 length equals 14 residues. V lost 5 bases, J lost 12 bases, and 20 bases lay in between. CDR1 is SGHNT and CDR2 is YYREEE in the germline V gene (reference sequence).

The chain recombines TRBV30 with TRBJ1-1; 7 nucleotides line up with TRBD1. J gave up 4 bases and V 4 bases, and 6 bases lay outside the gene matches. There are 13 residues in the CDR3. Germline V CDR1 and CDR2: GTSNPN, SVGIG (reference sequence). This CDR3 reads CAWINTGATEAFF. As DNA, the CDR3 is TGTGCCTGGATAAACACAGGGGCCACTGAAGCTTTCTTT. The full variable domain, rest sourced from reference TRBV30 and TRBJ1-1, is SQTIHQWPATLVQPVGSPLSLECTVEGTSNPNLYWYRQAAGRGLQLLFYSVGIGQISSEVPQNLSASRPQDRQFILSSKKLLLSDSGFYLCAWINTGATEAFFGQGTRLTVV.

This clone showed up just once. This rearrangement joins TRBV7-3 to TRBJ2-1, with TRBD2 matching over 7 bases. With 0 bases clipped from V and 6 bases from J, the junction kept 8 bases outside the gene matches. This CDR3 is 16 amino acids long. Germline assignment: CDR1 SGHTA and CDR2 FQGTGA. Here the CDR3 reads CASSLTTGLGANEQFF. CDR3 in DNA: TGTGCCAGCAGCTTAACAACCGGACTAGGTGCCAATGAGCAGTTCTTC.

The chain is built from TRBV28 and TRBJ2-7; TRBD1 matches 11 bases. The trim removed 6 bases at V and 6 bases at J, leaving 1 base unmatched. The germline V gene has CDR1 MDHEN and CDR2 SYDVKM. The length of the CDR3 is 12 residues. The CDR3 region is CASRGTGGEQYF. CDR3 sequence (DNA): TGTGCCAGCAGGGGGACAGGGGGCGAGCAGTACTTC.

The chain combines TRBV28 with TRBJ2-7; perhaps TRBD1 as D (6 bases). The CDR3 extends over 13 amino acids. Deletions cut 4 bases from V and 0 bases from J, with 7 bases between. CDR1 and CDR2 (germline): MDHEN, SYDVKM. The CDR3: CASSWDNSYEQYF. Here the CDR3 DNA reads TGTGCCAGCAGTTGGGACAACTCCTACGAGCAGTACTTC.